The rows below give T cell receptor beta chains drawn from one sample of a study of T cell responses to AZD1222 COVID-19 vaccine. TCRdb's copy holds only in-frame clones and misses some; the assay was immunoSEQ multiplex PCR. Here the sample spans some 100,000 clones, approximately 86% being singletons. The sample was peripheral blood, taken on day 0 of AZD1222 vaccination. All receptors derive from an adult in good health. The CDR3 runs from the conserved cysteine through the conserved F or W. Each record gives: clone size, D gene, J gene, V gene, CDR3 protein, CDR3 DNA. A D gene is named only where the DNA matches it firmly. Clone size is given for some rows only: seen once, a few or many times, or a class if the clone is expanded.

once TRBD1 TRBJ1-1 TRBV3-1/TRBV3-2 CASSSRQGGTEAFF TGTGCCAGCAGCTCACGACAGGGCGGAACTGAAGCTTTCTTT
. . TRBJ1-5 TRBV19 CASSKDSYQPQHF TGTGCCAGTAGTAAGGACAGCTATCAGCCCCAGCATTTT
. . TRBJ2-7 TRBV21-1 CASSKPNNYEQYF TGTGCCAGCAGCAAACCCAACAACTACGAGCAGTACTTC
. TRBD1 TRBJ1-2 TRBV2 CASQTDRGIVGYTF TGTGCCAGTCAAACAGACAGGGGAATTGTCGGCTACACCTTC
. . TRBJ2-5 TRBV10-3 CAIARRGHQETQYF TGTGCCATTGCTAGGAGGGGGCACCAAGAGACCCAGTACTTC
. . TRBJ2-5 TRBV14 CASSRQDLQETQYF TGTGCCAGCAGCCGACAAGACCTTCAAGAGACCCAGTACTTC
. . TRBJ1-2 TRBV29-1 CSVERGYGYTF TGCAGCGTTGAACGGGGCTATGGCTACACCTTC
. TRBD1 TRBJ2-1 TRBV27 CASTTGGPHNEQFF TGTGCCAGCACAACAGGGGGCCCACACAATGAGCAGTTCTTC
once . TRBJ2-2 TRBV7-9 CASSLGGTGELFF TGTGCCAGCAGCTTAGGAGGGACCGGGGAGCTGTTTTTT
. . TRBJ1-5 TRBV19 CASTQGRNQPQHF TGTGCCAGTACCCAGGGGAGGAATCAGCCCCAGCATTTT
. TRBD2 TRBJ2-7 TRBV3-1/TRBV3-2 CASSQETSGKHTREQYF TGTGCCAGCAGCCAGGAGACTAGCGGGAAGCACACCCGGGAGCAGTACTTC
. . TRBJ1-5 TRBV10-3 CAISESGEGSSNQPQHF TGTGCCATCAGTGAGTCGGGGGAGGGGAGTAGCAATCAGCCCCAGCATTTT
. . TRBJ2-1 TRBV6-5 CASRTGTEQFF TGTGCCAGCAGGACCGGGACAGAGCAGTTCTTC
. . TRBJ2-7 TRBV28 CASSLGGTISYEQYF TGTGCCAGCAGTTTAGGGGGGACGATCTCCTACGAGCAGTACTTC
. . TRBJ1-4 TRBV3-1/TRBV3-2 CASSLGAEKLFF TGTGCCAGCAGCCTAGGGGCTGAAAAACTGTTTTTT
. . TRBJ1-2 TRBV7-9 CASSLAGSGGYTF TGTGCCAGCAGCTTAGCAGGCTCTGGGGGCTACACCTTC
. TRBD1 TRBJ2-3 TRBV18 CASSPPTGDLLEYF TGTGCCAGCTCACCACCAACAGGGGATCTTTTAGAGTATTTT
. . TRBJ2-7 TRBV4-3 CASSPGRGSYEQYF TGCGCCAGCAGCCCAGGCCGGGGCTCCTACGAGCAGTACTTC
. . TRBJ2-2 TRBV3-1/TRBV3-2 CASSQEWMTKKGNTGELFF TGTGCCAGCAGCCAAGAATGGATGACGAAAAAAGGGAACACCGGGGAGCTGTTTTTT
. TRBD2 TRBJ2-1 TRBV29-1 CSVEGLAGTYNEQFF TGCAGCGTTGAGGGACTAGCGGGGACTTACAATGAGCAGTTCTTC
. TRBD2 TRBJ2-3 TRBV6-5 CASRILAGTDTQYF TGTGCCAGCAGAATACTAGCGGGCACAGATACGCAGTATTTT
. TRBD2 TRBJ2-1 TRBV13 CASSLRASGYFYNEQFF TGTGCCAGCAGCTTACGCGCTAGCGGGTATTTTTACAATGAGCAGTTCTTC
. TRBD1 TRBJ1-5 TRBV19 CASSIWTGYSGQPQHF TGTGCCAGTAGTATTTGGACAGGGTACAGCGGGCAGCCCCAGCATTTT
. . TRBJ1-5 TRBV5-1 CASRQGSNQPQHF TGCGCCAGCCGACAAGGTAGCAATCAGCCCCAGCATTTT
. TRBD1 TRBJ2-5 TRBV7-9 CASSFRTGTQETQYF TGTGCCAGCAGTTTTAGGACAGGTACCCAAGAGACCCAGTACTTC
. . TRBJ1-4 TRBV4-1 CASSQEEGGNEKLFF TGCGCCAGCAGCCAAGAGGAAGGGGGTAATGAAAAACTGTTTTTT
. . TRBJ1-1 TRBV7-9 CASSLARHGRTEAFF TGTGCCAGCAGCTTAGCGCGCCATGGGAGGACTGAAGCTTTCTTT
. . TRBJ2-7 TRBV20-1 CSASRGEQYF TGCAGTGCTAGTCGTGGCGAGCAGTACTTC
many TRBD1 TRBJ1-4 TRBV30 CAWSVSWGTGGEKLFF TGTGCCTGGAGTGTTTCGTGGGGGACAGGTGGAGAAAAACTGTTTTTT
once . TRBJ1-1 TRBV7-9 CASSLGGSEAFF TGTGCCAGCAGCCTGGGGGGCTCTGAAGCTTTCTTT
. . TRBJ2-1 TRBV27 CASSFWGDEQFF TGTGCCAGCAGTTTCTGGGGCGATGAGCAGTTCTTC
. . TRBJ1-1 TRBV3-1/TRBV3-2 CASSPMAGGSEAFF TGTGCCAGCAGCCCCATGGCAGGTGGGTCTGAAGCTTTCTTT